Each of the 19 T cell receptor beta chains below was sequenced from the same sample in a study of Graves' ophthalmopathy and Graves' hyperthyroidism. As the template, RNA transcripts were used to amplify TCR beta CDR3 regions. An opening RT-PCR round employed HTBI primers and preceded a second-round multiplex PCR. Each CDR3 protein gets one entry after TCRdb re-called the multiplex PCR reads with MiXCR. This table holds over 650,000 distinct CDR3 sequences, about 41% found once. The sample taken for sequencing was peripheral blood. The receptors shown here come from an adult man with Graves' ophthalmopathy.

The sample holds many counts of this clonotype. The chain links TRBV2 to TRBJ1-2; D call uncertain. The V end was cut by 10 bases, the J end by 0 bases, with 18 bases between. Germline V gives CDR1 SNHLY, CDR2 FYNNEI. The length of the CDR3 is 15 residues. CDR3 region: CATRGSSGANYGYTF. CDR3 sequence (DNA): TGTGCCACAAGAGGAAGTTCAGGAGCTAACTATGGCTACACCTTC.

This clonotype was picked up many times. The chain joins TRBV12-3 or TRBV12-4 to TRBJ1-2; D uncertain. The CDR3 extends over 13 amino acids. The V gene lost 6 bases and the J gene lost 3 bases, with 11 bases spanning the gap. This chain's CDR3 is CASSRGKDYGYTF. The DNA for the CDR3 is TGTGCCAGCAGCCGAGGGAAGGACTATGGCTACACCTTC.

J is TRBJ2-2 and V is TRBV19; no clear D gene. Trimming shortened V by 1 base and J by 6 bases, and 9 bases separated the two germline ends. The CDR3 covers 14 residues. The germline CDR1 and CDR2 sequences are LNHDA and SQIVND (reference sequence). CDR3 sequence: CASSIGARAGELFF. The DNA of the CDR3 is TGTGCCAGTAGTATAGGGGCCCGGGCCGGGGAGCTGTTTTTT.

With respect to this clonotype: It is unclear where the CDR3 begins or ends on the DNA, so no DNA is shown, and the CDR3 is as TCRdb lists it. The chain recombines TRBV20-1 with TRBJ2-7; the tabulated D call, TRBD1, remains unverified against the DNA. Counting both end residues, the CDR3 totals 17 amino acids. Germline V gene lookup returns CDR1 DFQATT and CDR2 SNEGSKA (reference sequence). Here the CDR3 reads CSARPPGTLGYTFGQYF.

This chain links TRBV29-1 with TRBJ1-2; the D gene is possibly TRBD1 (5 bases). The V end lost 4 bases, the J end lost 5 bases, and 11 bases lay between the germline ends. Germline values: CDR1 SQVTM, CDR2 ANQGSEA. The CDR3 has 12 amino acids. The CDR3 protein is CSVVGRGYGYTF. As DNA, the CDR3 is TGCAGCGTTGTGGGACGTGGTTATGGCTACACCTTC.

The chain recombines TRBV10-2 with TRBJ2-3; 8 bases map to TRBD2. Germline lookup yields CDR1 WSHSY and CDR2 SAAADI. V lost 6 bases and J lost 6; bases outside the gene matches: 8. The CDR3 contains 14 residues. CDR3 DNA sequence: TGCGCCAGCAGACTAGCGGAAACCAGCGATACGCAGTATTTT. Protein sequence: CASRLAETSDTQYF.

In nucleotides, the CDR3 is TGTGCCAGCTCGCCCGGACGGCAGAACACCATATATTTT. Its translation is CASSPGRQNTIYF. The chain combines TRBV7-9 with TRBJ1-3; D is unclear. Germline CDR1 and CDR2: SEHNR and FQNEAQ (reference sequence). V lost 8 bases, J lost 7 bases, and 15 bases lay in between. CDR3 length: 13 residues. The complete variable domain, with remaining parts taken from reference TRBV7-9 and TRBJ1-3, reads DTGVSQNPRHKITKRGQNVTFRCDPISEHNRLYWYRQTLGQGPEFLTYFQNEAQLEKSRLLSDRFSAERPKGSFSTLEIQRTEQGDSAMYLCASSPGRQNTIYFGEGSWLTVV.

With respect to this clonotype: The junction and the germline gene differ at one end; a read error may be behind it. The V gene is TRBV6-4, the J gene TRBJ1-5; a possible D gene is TRBD1 (5 bases). CDR3 length: 15 residues. Germline CDR1 reads MRHNA; CDR2 reads SNTAGT. CDR3 nucleotide sequence: TGTGCCAGCAGTTACTCGGGGGACGGAGGGCAGCCCCAGCATTTT. Residues: CASSYSGDGGQPQHF.

This chain connects TRBV19 to TRBJ2-1; 10 bases are shared with TRBD2. After removal of 5 bases from V and 0 bases from J, the junction contained 7 bases not matched to a gene. The CDR3 has 17 amino acids. Germline CDR1 reads LNHDA; CDR2 reads SQIVND (reference sequence). The CDR3 sequence is CASSPPSSGSSYNEQFF. Written as DNA, the CDR3 is TGTGCCAGTAGTCCCCCCTCTAGCGGGAGCTCCTACAATGAGCAGTTCTTC.

The rearrangement links TRBV29-1 to TRBJ1-2; 10 nucleotides match TRBD1. There are 15 residues in the CDR3. The germline V gene encodes CDR1 SQVTM and CDR2 ANQGSEA. With 4 bases clipped from V and 3 bases from J, the junction kept 8 bases outside the gene matches. The CDR3 sequence: CSVAFGTGEDYGYTF. The CDR3 DNA reads TGCAGCGTTGCCTTCGGGACAGGGGAGGACTATGGCTACACCTTC.

In its sample, this clonotype was seen a few times. The CDR3 DNA reads TGCGCCAGCAGCTTGGAGGCTAGCGGGAGTGGATTGGACGAGCAGTACTTC. Amino acids: CASSLEASGSGLDEQYF. The chain joins TRBV5-1 to TRBJ2-7; 10 nucleotides line up with TRBD2. The V and J ends lost 0 bases and 5 bases, in that order; junction bases with no gene match: 11. Germline V gene sequence: CDR1 SGHRS, CDR2 YFSETQ. The CDR3 is made up of 17 amino acids.

This clonotype appeared many times. A single base separates this from a much larger clone, so it may be a read error. The CDR3 region has the DNA TGCAGCGTAGCCGACGGGGCCACTGAAGCTTTCTTT. This gives the protein CSVADGATEAFF. The V and J genes are TRBV29-1 and TRBJ1-1; weak D call: TRBD1 (5 bases). V was pared by 6 bases and J by 4 bases, with 12 bases between. This CDR3 has 12 residues. CDR1 SQVTM and CDR2 ANQGSEA come from the germline V gene.

This rearrangement joins TRBV4-3 to TRBJ2-2; D unresolved. From germline, CDR1 is LGHNA and CDR2 YSLEER. V lost 3 bases, J lost 4 bases, and 6 bases lay in between. The CDR3 has 13 amino acids. The CDR3 sequence is CASSHTGTGELFF. Here the CDR3 DNA reads TGCGCCAGCAGCCATACGGGCACCGGGGAGCTGTTTTTT.

The rearrangement uses TRBV2 and TRBJ2-3, with D perhaps TRBD1 (6 bases). The CDR3 runs 13 residues. Trimming cost V 7 bases and J 2 bases, with 10 bases left between them. Germline V gene data show CDR1 as SNHLY and CDR2 as FYNNEI. DNA for the CDR3: TGTGCCAGCAAGGACAGCTACACAGATACGCAGTATTTT. Amino acids: CASKDSYTDTQYF.

About this clonotype: This sequence may be a read error, since a much larger clone differs from it by one base. V is TRBV10-3 and J is TRBJ2-7; 7 nucleotides line up with TRBD2. CDR3 length: 15 amino acids. CDR1 is ENHRY, CDR2 SYGVKD, per germline. The DNA of the CDR3 is TGTGCCGTCAGTGACCGGGACTATCAATACTACGAGCAGTACTTC. Protein sequence: CAVSDRDYQYYEQYF.

Of note for this clonotype: With a much larger clone just one base away, this may be a read error. The V call is TRBV9, the J call TRBJ2-5, with D perhaps matching TRBD2 (7 bases). The germline V gene has CDR1 SGDLS and CDR2 YYNGEE. V was clipped by 4 bases and J by 7 bases, with 20 bases between them. The CDR3 is 15 amino acids. CDR3 DNA sequence: TGTGCCAGCAGCTTTACTGGCGGGGGCCCCACGACCCAGTACTTC. It codes for CASSFTGGGPTTQYF.

This clonotype was found many times. The chain joins TRBV25-1 to TRBJ2-2; 7 bases agree with TRBD1. This CDR3 contains 14 residues. The V and J ends lost 8 bases and 0 bases, in that order; junction bases with no gene match: 3. CDR1 is MGHDK, CDR2 SYGVNS, per germline. As DNA, the CDR3 is TGTGCCAGCGCAGGGACAGCGAACACCGGGGAGCTGTTTTTT. Its translation is CASAGTANTGELFF.

This chain joins TRBV29-1 and TRBJ1-5; D uncertain. Trimming left V 4 bases short and J 1 base short, with 11 bases between. The CDR3 runs to 14 residues. CDR1 and CDR2 (germline): SQVTM, ANQGSEA. For the CDR3, the DNA is TGCAGCGTTGTGTTCGGGGAGAGCAATCAGCCCCAGCATTTT. It translates to CSVVFGESNQPQHF.

Comments on this clonotype: One end of the junction varies from germline; a read error may be responsible. The chain uses TRBV10-2 and TRBJ1-1; 8 bases are shared with TRBD1. Germline CDR1 is WSHSY and CDR2 is SAAADI. The CDR3 sequence is 11 residues long. The CDR3: CASTPGTGAFF. The CDR3 bases are TGTGCCAGCACTCCCGGGACAGGAGCTTTCTTT.